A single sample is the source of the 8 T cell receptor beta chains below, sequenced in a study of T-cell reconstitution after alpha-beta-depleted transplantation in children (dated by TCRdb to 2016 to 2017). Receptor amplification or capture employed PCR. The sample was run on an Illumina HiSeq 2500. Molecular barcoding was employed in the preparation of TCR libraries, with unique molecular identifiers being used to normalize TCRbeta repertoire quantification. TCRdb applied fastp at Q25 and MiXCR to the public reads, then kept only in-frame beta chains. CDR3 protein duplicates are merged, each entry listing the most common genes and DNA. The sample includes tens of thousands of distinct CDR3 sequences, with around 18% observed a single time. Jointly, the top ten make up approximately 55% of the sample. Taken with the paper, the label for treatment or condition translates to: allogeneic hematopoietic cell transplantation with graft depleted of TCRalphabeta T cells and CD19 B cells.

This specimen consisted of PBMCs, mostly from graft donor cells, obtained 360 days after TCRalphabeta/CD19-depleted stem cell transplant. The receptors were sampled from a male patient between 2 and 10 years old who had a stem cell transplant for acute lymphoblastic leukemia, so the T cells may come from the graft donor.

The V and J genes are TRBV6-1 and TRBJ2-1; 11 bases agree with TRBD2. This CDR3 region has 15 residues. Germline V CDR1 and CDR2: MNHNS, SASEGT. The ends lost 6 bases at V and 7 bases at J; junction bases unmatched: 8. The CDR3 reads CASRRTSGSGNEQFF. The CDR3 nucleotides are TGTGCCAGCAGGAGAACTAGCGGGAGTGGAAATGAGCAGTTCTTC.

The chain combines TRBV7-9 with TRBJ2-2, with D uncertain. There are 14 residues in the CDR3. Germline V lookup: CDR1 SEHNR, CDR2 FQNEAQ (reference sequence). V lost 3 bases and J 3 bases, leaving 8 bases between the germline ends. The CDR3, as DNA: TGTGCCAGCAGCTTCCGGCAGTACACCGGGGAGCTGTTTTTT. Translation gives CASSFRQYTGELFF. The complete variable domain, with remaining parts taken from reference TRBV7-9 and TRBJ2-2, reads DTGVSQNPRHKITKRGQNVTFRCDPISEHNRLYWYRQTLGQGPEFLTYFQNEAQLEKSRLLSDRFSAERPKGSFSTLEIQRTEQGDSAMYLCASSFRQYTGELFFGEGSRLTVL.

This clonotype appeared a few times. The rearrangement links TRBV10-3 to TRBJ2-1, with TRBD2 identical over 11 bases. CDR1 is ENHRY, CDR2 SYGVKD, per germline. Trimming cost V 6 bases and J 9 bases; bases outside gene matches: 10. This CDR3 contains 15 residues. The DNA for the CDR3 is TGTGCCATCAGCCCTATAGCGGGAGGGGACGGTGAGCAGTTCTTC. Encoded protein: CAISPIAGGDGEQFF.

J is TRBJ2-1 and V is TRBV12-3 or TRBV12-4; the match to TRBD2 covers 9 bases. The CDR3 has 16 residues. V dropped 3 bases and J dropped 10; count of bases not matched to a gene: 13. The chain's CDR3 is CASSFRREGLVWEQFF. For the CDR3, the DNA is TGTGCCAGCAGTTTTAGGCGGGAGGGCCTCGTTTGGGAGCAGTTCTTC.

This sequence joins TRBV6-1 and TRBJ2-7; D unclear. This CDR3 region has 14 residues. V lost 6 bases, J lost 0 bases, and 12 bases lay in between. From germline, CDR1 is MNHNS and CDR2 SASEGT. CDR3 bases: TGTGCCAGCAGGCCCCCTTGGAACTCCTACGAGCAGTACTTC. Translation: CASRPPWNSYEQYF.

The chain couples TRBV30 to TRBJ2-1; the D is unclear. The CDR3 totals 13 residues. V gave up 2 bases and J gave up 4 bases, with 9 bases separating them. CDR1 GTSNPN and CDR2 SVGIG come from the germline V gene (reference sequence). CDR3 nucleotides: TGTGCCTGGAGTACCGACCTTTACAATGAGCAGTTCTTC. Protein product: CAWSTDLYNEQFF. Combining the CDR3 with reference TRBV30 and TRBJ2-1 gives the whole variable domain SQTIHQWPATLVQPVGSPLSLECTVEGTSNPNLYWYRQAAGRGLQLLFYSVGIGQISSEVPQNLSASRPQDRQFILSSKKLLLSDSGFYLCAWSTDLYNEQFFGPGTRLTVL.

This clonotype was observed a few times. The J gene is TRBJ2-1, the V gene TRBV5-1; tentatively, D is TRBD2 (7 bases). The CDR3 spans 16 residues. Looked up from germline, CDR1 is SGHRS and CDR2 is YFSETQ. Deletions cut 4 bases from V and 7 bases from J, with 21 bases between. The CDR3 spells CASSRPGGGLGNEQFF. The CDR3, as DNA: TGCGCCAGCAGCCGCCCCGGCGGGGGCTTGGGTAATGAGCAGTTCTTC.

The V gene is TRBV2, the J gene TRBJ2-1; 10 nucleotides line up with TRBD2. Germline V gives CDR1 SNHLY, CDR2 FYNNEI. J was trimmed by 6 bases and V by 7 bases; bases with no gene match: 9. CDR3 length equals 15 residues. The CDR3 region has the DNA TGTGCCAGCATCGTAGCGGGAGGAGTCACCAATGAGCAGTTCTTC. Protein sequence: CASIVAGGVTNEQFF.